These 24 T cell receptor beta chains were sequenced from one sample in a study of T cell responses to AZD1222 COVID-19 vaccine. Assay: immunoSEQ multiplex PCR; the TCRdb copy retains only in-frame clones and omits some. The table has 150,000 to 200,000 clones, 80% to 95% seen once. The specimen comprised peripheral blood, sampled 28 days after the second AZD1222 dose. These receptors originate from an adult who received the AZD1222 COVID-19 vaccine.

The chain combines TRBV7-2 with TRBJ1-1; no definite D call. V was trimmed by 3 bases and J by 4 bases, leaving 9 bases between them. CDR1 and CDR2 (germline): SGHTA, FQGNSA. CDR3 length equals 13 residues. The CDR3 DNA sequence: TGTGCCAGCAGCTTCGATAAGTTCACTGAAGCTTTCTTT. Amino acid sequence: CASSFDKFTEAFF.

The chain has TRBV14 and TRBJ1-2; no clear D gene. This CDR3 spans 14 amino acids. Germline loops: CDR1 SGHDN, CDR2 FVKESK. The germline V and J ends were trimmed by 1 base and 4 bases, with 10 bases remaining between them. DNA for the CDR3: TGTGCCAGCAGCCAAGTACCCTCTGCCTATGGCTACACCTTC. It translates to CASSQVPSAYGYTF.

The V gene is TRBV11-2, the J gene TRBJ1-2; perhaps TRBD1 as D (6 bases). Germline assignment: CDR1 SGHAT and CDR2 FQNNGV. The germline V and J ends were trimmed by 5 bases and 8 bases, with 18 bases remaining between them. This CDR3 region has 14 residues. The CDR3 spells CASSGGGPPPGYTF. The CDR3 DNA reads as TGTGCCAGCAGCGGGGGGGGGCCTCCCCCGGGCTACACCTTC.

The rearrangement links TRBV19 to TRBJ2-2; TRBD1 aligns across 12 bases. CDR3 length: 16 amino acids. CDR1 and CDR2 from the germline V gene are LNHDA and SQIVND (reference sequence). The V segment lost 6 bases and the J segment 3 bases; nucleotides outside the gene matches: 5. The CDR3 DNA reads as TGTGCCAGTAGGACGGGACAGGGGGCGGACACCGGGGAGCTGTTTTTT. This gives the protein CASRTGQGADTGELFF.

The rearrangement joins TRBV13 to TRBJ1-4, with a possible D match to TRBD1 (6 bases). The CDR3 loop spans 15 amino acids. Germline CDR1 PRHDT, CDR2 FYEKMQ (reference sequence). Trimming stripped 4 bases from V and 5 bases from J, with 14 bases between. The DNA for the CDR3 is TGTGCCAGCAGCTCTACGGGGAGGGGGAATGAAAAACTGTTTTTT. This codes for CASSSTGRGNEKLFF.

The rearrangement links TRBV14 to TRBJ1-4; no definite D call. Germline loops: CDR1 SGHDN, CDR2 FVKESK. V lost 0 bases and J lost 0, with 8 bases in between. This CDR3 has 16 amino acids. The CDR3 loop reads CASSQDQMATNEKLFF. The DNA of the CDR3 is TGTGCCAGCAGCCAAGATCAGATGGCAACTAATGAAAAACTGTTTTTT.

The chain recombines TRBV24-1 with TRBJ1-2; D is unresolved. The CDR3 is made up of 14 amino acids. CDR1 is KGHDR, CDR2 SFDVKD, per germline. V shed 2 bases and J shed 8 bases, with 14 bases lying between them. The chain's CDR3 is CATSDSGDVLGYTF. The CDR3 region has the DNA TGTGCCACCAGTGATTCGGGAGATGTTTTGGGCTACACCTTC.

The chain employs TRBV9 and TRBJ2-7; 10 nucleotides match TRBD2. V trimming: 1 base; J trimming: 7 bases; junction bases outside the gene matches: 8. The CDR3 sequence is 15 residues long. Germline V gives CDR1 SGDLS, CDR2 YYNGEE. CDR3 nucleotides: TGTGCCAGCAGCGTATCACTAGCGGGACCGGGGGAGCAGTACTTC. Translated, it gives CASSVSLAGPGEQYF.

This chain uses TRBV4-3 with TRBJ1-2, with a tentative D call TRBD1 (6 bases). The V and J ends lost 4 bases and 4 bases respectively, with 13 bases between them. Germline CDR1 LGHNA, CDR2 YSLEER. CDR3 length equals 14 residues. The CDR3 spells CASSRTGLSYGYTF. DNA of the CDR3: TGCGCCAGCAGCCGTACAGGGCTCAGCTATGGCTACACCTTC.

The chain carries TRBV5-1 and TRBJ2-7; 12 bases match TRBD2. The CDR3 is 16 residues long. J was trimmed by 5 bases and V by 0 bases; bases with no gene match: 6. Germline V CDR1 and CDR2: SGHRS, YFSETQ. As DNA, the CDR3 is TGCGCCAGCAGCTTGGCCCTAGCGGGGGGGCCTGACGAGCAGTACTTC. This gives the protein CASSLALAGGPDEQYF. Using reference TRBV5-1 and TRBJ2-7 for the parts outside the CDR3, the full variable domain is KAGVTQTPRYLIKTRGQQVTLSCSPISGHRSVSWYQQTPGQGLQFLFEYFSETQRNKGNFPGRFSGRQFSNSRSEMNVSTLELGDSALYLCASSLALAGGPDEQYFGPGTRLTVT.

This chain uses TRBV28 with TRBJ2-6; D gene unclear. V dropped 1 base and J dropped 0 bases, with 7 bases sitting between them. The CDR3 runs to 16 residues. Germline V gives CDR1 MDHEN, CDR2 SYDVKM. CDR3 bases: TGTGCCAGCAGTTTATATCCGGGCTCTGGGGCCAACGTCCTGACTTTC. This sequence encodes CASSLYPGSGANVLTF.

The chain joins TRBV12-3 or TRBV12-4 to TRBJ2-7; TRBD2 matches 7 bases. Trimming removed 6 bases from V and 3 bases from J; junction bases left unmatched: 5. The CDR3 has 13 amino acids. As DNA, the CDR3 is TGTGCCAGCAGGGCCGGGACTAACTACGAGCAGTACTTC. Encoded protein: CASRAGTNYEQYF.

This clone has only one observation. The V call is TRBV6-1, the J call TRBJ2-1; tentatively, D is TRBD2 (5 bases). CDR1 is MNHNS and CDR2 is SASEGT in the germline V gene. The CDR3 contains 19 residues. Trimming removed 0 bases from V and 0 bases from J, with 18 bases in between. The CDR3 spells CASSEADWEAASSYNEQFF. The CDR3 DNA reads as TGTGCCAGCAGTGAAGCGGATTGGGAAGCGGCAAGCTCCTACAATGAGCAGTTCTTC.

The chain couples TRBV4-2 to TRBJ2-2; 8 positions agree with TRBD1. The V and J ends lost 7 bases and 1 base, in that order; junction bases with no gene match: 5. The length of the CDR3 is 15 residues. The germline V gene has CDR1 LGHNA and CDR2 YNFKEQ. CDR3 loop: CASNRDRGNTGELFF. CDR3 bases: TGTGCCAGCAACCGTGACAGGGGGAACACCGGGGAGCTGTTTTTT.

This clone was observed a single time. The CDR3 nucleotides are TGTGCCAGCTCACCACCACAGGGGGAAAGGGATGGCTACACCTTC. It codes for CASSPPQGERDGYTF. The rearrangement joins TRBV18 to TRBJ1-2, with TRBD1 matching over 8 bases. The ends lost 0 bases at V and 6 bases at J; junction bases unmatched: 6. The germline gives CDR1 KGHSH, CDR2 LQKENI. This CDR3 comprises 15 residues.

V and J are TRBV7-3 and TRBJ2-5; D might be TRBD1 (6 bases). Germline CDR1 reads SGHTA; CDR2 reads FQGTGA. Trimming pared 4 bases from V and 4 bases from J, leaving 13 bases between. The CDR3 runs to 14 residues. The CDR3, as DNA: TGTGCCAGCAGCTCCTACCCAGGGGTAGAGACCCAGTACTTC. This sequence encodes CASSSYPGVETQYF.

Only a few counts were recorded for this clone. CDR3 in amino acids: CAVGGQPQHF. DNA of the CDR3: TGTGCCGTTGGGGGTCAGCCCCAGCATTTT. V gene TRBV6-6 combines with J gene TRBJ1-5; weak D call: TRBD1 (5 bases). Per germline, CDR1 MNHNY and CDR2 SVGAGI (reference sequence). V was cut by 11 bases and J by 6 bases, with 8 bases left in between. This CDR3 spans 10 amino acids.

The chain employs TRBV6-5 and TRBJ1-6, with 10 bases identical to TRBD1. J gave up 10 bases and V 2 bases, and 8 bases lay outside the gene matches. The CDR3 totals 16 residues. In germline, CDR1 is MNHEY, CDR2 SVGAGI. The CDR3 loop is CASSYGAGTGDSPLHF. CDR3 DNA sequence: TGTGCCAGCAGTTACGGGGCCGGGACAGGGGACTCACCCCTCCACTTT.

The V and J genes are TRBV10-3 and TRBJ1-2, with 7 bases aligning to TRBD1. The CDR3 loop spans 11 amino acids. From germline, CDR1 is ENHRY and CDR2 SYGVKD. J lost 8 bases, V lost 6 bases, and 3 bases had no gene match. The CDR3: CAIRRDSGYTF. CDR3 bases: TGTGCCATCAGGCGGGACAGCGGCTACACCTTC.

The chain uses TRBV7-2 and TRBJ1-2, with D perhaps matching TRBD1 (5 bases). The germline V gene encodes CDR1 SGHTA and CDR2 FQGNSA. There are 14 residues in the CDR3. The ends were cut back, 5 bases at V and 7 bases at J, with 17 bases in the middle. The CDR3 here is CASSTTGGGTGYTF. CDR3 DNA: TGTGCCAGCAGCACCACAGGAGGTGGTACTGGCTACACCTTC.

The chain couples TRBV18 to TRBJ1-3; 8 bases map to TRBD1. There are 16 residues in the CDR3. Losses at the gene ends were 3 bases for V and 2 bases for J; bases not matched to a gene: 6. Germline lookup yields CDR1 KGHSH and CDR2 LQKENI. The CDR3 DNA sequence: TGTGCCAGCTCACCCGTAGGACAGGGACCTGGAAACACCATATATTTT. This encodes CASSPVGQGPGNTIYF.

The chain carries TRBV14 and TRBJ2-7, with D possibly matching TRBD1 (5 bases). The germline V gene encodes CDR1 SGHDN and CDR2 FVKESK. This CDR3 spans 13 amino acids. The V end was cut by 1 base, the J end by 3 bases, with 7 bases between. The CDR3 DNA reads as TGTGCCAGCAGCCAAGTGGGGCTCTACGAGCAGTACTTC. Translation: CASSQVGLYEQYF.

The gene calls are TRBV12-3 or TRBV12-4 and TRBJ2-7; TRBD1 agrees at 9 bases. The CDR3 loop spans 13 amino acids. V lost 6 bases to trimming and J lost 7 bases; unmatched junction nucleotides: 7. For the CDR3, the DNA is TGTGCCAGCAGACTGGGACAGGGTGGTGAGCAGTACTTC. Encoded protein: CASRLGQGGEQYF.

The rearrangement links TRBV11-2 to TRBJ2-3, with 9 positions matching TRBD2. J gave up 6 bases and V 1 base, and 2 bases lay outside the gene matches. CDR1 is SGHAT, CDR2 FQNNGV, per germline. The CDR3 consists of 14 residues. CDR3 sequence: CASSLGLAEDTQYF. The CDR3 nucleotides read TGTGCCAGCAGCTTAGGACTAGCGGAGGATACGCAGTATTTT.